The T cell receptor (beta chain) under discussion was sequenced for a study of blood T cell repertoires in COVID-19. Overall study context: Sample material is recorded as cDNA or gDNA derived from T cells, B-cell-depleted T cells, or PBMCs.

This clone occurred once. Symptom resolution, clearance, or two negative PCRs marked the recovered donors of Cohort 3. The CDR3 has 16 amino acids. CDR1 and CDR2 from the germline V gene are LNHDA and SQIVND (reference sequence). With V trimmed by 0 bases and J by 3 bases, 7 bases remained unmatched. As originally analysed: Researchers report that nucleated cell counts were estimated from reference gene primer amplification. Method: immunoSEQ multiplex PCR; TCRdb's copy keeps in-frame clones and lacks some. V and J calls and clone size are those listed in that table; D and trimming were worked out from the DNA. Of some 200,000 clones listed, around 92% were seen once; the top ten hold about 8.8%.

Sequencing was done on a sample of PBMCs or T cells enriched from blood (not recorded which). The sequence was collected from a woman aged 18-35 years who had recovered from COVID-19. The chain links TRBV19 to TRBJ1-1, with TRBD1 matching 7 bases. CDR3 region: CASSIERQGWDTEAFF. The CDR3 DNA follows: TGTGCCAGTAGTATAGAACGACAGGGATGGGACACTGAAGCTTTCTTT.